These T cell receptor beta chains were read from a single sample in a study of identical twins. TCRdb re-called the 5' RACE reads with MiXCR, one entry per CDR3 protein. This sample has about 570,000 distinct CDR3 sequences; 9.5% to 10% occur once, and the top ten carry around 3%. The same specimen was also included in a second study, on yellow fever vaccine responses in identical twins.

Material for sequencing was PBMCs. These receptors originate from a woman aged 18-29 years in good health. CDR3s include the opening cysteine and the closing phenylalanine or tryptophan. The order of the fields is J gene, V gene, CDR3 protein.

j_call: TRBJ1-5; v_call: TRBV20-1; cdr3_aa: CSAGQGRQPQHF
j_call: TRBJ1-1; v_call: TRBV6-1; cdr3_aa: CASSDGVPPAEAFF
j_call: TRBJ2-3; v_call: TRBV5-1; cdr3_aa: CASSLGVGSPDTQYF
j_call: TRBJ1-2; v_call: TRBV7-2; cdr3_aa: CASSHSGESFYGYTF
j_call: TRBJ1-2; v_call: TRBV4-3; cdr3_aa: CASSQWSGHPSGYTF
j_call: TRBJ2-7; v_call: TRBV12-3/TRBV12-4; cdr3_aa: CASSYGQSSYEQYF
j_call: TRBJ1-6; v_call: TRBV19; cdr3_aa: CASSATDRDNSPLHF
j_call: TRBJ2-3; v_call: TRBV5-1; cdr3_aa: CASSWGVAGVTDTQYF
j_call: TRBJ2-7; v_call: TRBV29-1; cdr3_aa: CSANYRGAYEQYF
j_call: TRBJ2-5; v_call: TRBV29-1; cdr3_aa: CSVSGVARGRGTQYF
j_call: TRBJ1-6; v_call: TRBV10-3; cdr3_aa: CAIRDRDSLNSPLHF
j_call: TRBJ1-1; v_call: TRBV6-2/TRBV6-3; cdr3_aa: CASSQEVRGTRGTEAFF
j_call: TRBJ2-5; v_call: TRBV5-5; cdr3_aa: CASSPWGGGAQETQYF
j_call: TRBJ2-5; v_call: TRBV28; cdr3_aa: CASSPGTGGVFKTQYF
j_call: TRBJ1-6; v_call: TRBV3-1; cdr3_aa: CASSRRQGGSPLHF
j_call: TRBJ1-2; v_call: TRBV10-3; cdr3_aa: CAISEVQGSYTF
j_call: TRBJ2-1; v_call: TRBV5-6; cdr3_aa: CASRGAGGPYNEQFF
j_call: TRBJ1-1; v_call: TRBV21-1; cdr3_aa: CASSKAGTGMNTEAFF